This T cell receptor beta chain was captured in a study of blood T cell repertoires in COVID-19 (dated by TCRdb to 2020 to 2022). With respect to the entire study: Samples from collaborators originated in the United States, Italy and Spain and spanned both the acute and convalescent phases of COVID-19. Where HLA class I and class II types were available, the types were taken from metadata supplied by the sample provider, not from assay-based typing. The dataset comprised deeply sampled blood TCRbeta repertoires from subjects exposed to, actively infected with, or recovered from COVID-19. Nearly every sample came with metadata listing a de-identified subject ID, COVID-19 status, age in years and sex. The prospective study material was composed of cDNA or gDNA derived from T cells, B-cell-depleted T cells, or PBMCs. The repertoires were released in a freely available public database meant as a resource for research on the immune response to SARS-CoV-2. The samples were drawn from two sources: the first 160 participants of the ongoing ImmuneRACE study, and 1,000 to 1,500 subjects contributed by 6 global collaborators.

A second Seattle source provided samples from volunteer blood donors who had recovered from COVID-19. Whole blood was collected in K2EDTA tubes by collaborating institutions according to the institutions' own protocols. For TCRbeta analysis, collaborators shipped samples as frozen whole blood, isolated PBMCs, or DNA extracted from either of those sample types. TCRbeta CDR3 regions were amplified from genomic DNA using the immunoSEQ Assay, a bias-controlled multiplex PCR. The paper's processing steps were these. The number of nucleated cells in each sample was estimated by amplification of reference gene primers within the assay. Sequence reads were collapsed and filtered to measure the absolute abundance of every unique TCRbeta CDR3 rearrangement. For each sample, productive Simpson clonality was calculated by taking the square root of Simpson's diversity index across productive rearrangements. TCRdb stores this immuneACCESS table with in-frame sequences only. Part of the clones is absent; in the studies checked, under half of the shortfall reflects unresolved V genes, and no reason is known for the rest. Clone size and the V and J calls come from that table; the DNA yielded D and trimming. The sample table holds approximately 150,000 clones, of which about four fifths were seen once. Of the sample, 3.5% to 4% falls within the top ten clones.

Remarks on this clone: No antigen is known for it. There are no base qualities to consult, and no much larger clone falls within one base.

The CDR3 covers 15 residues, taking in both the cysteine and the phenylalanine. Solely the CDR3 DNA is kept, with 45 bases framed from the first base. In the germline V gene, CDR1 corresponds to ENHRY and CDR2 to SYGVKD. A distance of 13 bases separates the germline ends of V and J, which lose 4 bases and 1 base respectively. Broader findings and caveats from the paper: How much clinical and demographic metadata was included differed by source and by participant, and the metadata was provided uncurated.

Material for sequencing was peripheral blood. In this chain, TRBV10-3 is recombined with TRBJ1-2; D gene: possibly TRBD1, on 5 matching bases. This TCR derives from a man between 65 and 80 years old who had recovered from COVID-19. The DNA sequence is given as TGTGCCATCAGTGTGACAGCCGTGGGTAACTATGGCTACACCTTC. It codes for CAISVTAVGNYGYTF.